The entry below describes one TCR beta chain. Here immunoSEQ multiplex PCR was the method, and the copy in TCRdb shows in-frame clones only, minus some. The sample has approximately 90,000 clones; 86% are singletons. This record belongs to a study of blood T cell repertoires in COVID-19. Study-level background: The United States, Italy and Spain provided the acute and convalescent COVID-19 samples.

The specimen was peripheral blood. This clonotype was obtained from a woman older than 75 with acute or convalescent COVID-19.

In nucleotides, the CDR3 is TGTGCCAGTAGGGCGGACAGAGGCTTTTCCTACGAGCAGTACTTC. Its translation is CASRADRGFSYEQYF. The chain carries TRBV19 and TRBJ2-7; D might be TRBD1 (6 bases). This CDR3 spans 15 amino acids. Germline lookup yields CDR1 LNHDA and CDR2 SQIVND (reference sequence). V was trimmed by 6 bases and J by 1 base, leaving 16 bases between them. The full variable domain, with the rest looked up from reference TRBV19 and TRBJ2-7, is DGGITQSPKYLFRKEGQNVTLSCEQNLNHDAMYWYRQDPGQGLRLIYYSQIVNDFQKGDIAEGYSVSREKKESFPLTVTSAQKNPTAFYLCASRADRGFSYEQYFGPGTRLTVT.